Here is one T cell receptor beta chain with its context. Antigen unknown. TCRdb keeps only in-frame clones here, not all; method: immunoSEQ multiplex PCR. The sample has under 20,000 clones; approximately 71% are singletons. These data originate in a study of high-grade serous ovarian cancer treatment subgroups. Study-level information: Samples averaged around 14,000 reads and approximately 7,000 unique TCR beta rearrangements. Study-wide points: Only CDR3 was analyzed; CDR1 and CDR2 were not. Bulk tumor TCR sequencing gave no spatial information.

The tumor samples were collected prior to definitive surgery or chemotherapy. The CDR3 is 15 residues long. The V end was cut by 2 bases, the J end by 4 bases, with 11 bases between. Germline-derived CDR1 and CDR2 are MNHEY and SVGAGI. The source is a human donor with high-grade serous ovarian cancer. The specimen was tumor tissue. This chain links TRBV6-5 with TRBJ2-2; TRBD1 might be the D (5 bases). The CDR3 region is CASSYRRVSTGELFF. The CDR3, as DNA: TGTGCCAGCAGTTACCGCAGGGTTAGCACCGGGGAGCTGTTTTTT.